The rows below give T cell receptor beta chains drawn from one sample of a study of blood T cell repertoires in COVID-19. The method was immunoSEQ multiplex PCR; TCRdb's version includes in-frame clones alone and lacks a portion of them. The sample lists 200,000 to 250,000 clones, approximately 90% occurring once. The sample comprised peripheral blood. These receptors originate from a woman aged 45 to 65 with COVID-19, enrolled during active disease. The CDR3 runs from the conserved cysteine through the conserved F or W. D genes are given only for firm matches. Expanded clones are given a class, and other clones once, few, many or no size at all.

CDR3 DNA: TGCGCCAGCAGCCGTTGGAGTGGCGGGGGTGATGTCACAGATACGCAGTATTTT
CDR3 protein: CASSRWSGGGDVTDTQYF
D gene: TRBD2
clone size: -
V gene: TRBV4-3
J gene: TRBJ2-3

CDR3 DNA: TGTGCCAGTATTTTGTCTGGGGCCAACGTCCTGACTTTC
CDR3 protein: CASILSGANVLTF
D gene: -
clone size: -
V gene: TRBV2
J gene: TRBJ2-6

CDR3 DNA: TGTGCCAGCATCATAGCGGGGGCTAACACCGGGGAGCTGTTTTTT
CDR3 protein: CASIIAGANTGELFF
D gene: TRBD2
clone size: -
V gene: TRBV6-5
J gene: TRBJ2-2

CDR3 DNA: TGTGCCAGCAGCGGCAGGGGAAGCGAGCAGTACTTC
CDR3 protein: CASSGRGSEQYF
D gene: -
clone size: few
V gene: TRBV4-2
J gene: TRBJ2-7

CDR3 DNA: TGTGCCAGCAGCTCCGGGACAGTCACCCCCTATCTCAACACTGAAGCTTTCTTT
CDR3 protein: CASSSGTVTPYLNTEAFF
D gene: TRBD1
clone size: -
V gene: TRBV7-9
J gene: TRBJ1-1

CDR3 DNA: TGTGCCAGCAGCTTCCCCGACAGGCTGGACTACGAGCAGTACTTC
CDR3 protein: CASSFPDRLDYEQYF
D gene: -
clone size: -
V gene: TRBV12-1
J gene: TRBJ2-7

CDR3 DNA: TGTGCCAGCAGCTTAGAGGGCGGGGGGAATTCACCCCTCCACTTT
CDR3 protein: CASSLEGGGNSPLHF
D gene: -
clone size: -
V gene: TRBV11-2
J gene: TRBJ1-6

CDR3 DNA: TGTGCCAGCAGCCCCCTGGGGAGCGGTGACACCGGGGAGCTGTTTTTT
CDR3 protein: CASSPLGSGDTGELFF
D gene: -
clone size: few
V gene: TRBV5-6
J gene: TRBJ2-2

CDR3 DNA: TGTGCCAGCAGCTTACAGGGGGTTCAGCCCCAGCATTTT
CDR3 protein: CASSLQGVQPQHF
D gene: TRBD1
clone size: -
V gene: TRBV7-9
J gene: TRBJ1-5

CDR3 DNA: TGTGCCATCCGCGGGGGGATGAACACCGGGGAGCTGTTTTTT
CDR3 protein: CAIRGGMNTGELFF
D gene: TRBD2
clone size: -
V gene: TRBV28
J gene: TRBJ2-2

CDR3 DNA: TGCGCCAGCAGTGAAAACACAGGGGGCCGAGGAGATACGCAGTATTTT
CDR3 protein: CASSENTGGRGDTQYF
D gene: TRBD1
clone size: -
V gene: TRBV10-2
J gene: TRBJ2-3

CDR3 DNA: TGTGCCAGCAGCTGGGACAGCCTCAATCAGCCCCAGCATTTT
CDR3 protein: CASSWDSLNQPQHF
D gene: TRBD1
clone size: many
V gene: TRBV6-2/TRBV6-3
J gene: TRBJ1-5

CDR3 DNA: TGTGCCAGCAGCGGGACACTATTCTACGAGCAGTACTTC
CDR3 protein: CASSGTLFYEQYF
D gene: -
clone size: -
V gene: TRBV11-3
J gene: TRBJ2-7